This T cell receptor (beta chain) was profiled in a study of blood T cells in healthy people across ages. Overall study findings and caveats: Long-lived donors exceeded aged donors in naive CD4+ cells and diversity. Per million T cells, TCR beta diversity dropped about linearly as age rose.

Sample-barcoded 5' priming and a J-beta primer mix drove a second PCR of roughly 6 to 12 cycles. Every cDNA molecule carried a tag from a template-switch adaptor bearing 12 random nucleotides. TCRdb re-derived calls from the 5' RACE reads in MiXCR, one entry per CDR3 protein. Among 450,000 to 700,000 distinct CDR3 sequences listed, 27% were seen once. The sample, around 10 milliliters of peripheral blood, was drawn from each donor. This CDR3 is 14 amino acids long. Comments on this clonotype: Its antigen is not identified.

Sequencing was carried out using blood. This chain joins TRBV21-1 and TRBJ2-5; the table's D call, TRBD2, has no DNA check behind it. TRBV21-1 is designated a pseudogene. The clonotype was recovered from a woman between 65 and 79 years old in good health. The CDR3 nucleotides read TGTGCCAGTAGCCCAGGGAGGCCACAAGAGACCCAGTACTTC. Translated: CASSPGRPQETQYF.